The clone carrying this T cell receptor (beta chain) has at least ten counts. The sample comes from a study of identical twins. TCRdb analysed the 5' RACE reads with MiXCR anew, one entry per CDR3 protein. The profile shows 200,000 to 300,000 distinct CDR3 sequences, 10% of them singletons. Looked up from germline, CDR1 is LGHNA and CDR2 is YSLEER. V was cut by 0 bases and J by 1 base, with 12 bases left in between. The CDR3 contains 16 residues. The TCR originated in a man aged 50 or older in good health. Material: memory T cells sorted from blood. The rearrangement uses TRBV4-3 and TRBJ1-1; D is possibly TRBD1 (5 bases). CDR3 sequence: CASSQDETETNTEAFF. Written as DNA, the CDR3 is TGCGCCAGCAGCCAAGATGAGACAGAGACGAACACTGAAGCTTTCTTT.